This T cell receptor beta chain was identified during a study of cytomegalovirus exposure and HLA in healthy donors. The CDR3 has 14 amino acids. Germline lookup yields CDR1 GTSNPN and CDR2 SVGIG (reference sequence). Trimming at V came to 5 bases and at J to 7 bases, leaving 8 bases not matched to a gene. Method: immunoSEQ multiplex PCR; TCRdb's copy keeps in-frame clones and lacks some. The sample lists roughly 140,000 clones; roughly 91% were seen once. The receptor was derived from a woman between 18 and 29 years old in good health and CMV-seropositive. Sequencing used PBMCs. The genes are TRBV30 and TRBJ2-5, with 12 nucleotides matching TRBD2. CDR3 region: CAWRTSGIYGTQYF. The CDR3 region has the DNA TGTGCCTGGCGGACTAGCGGGATTTACGGGACCCAGTACTTC.